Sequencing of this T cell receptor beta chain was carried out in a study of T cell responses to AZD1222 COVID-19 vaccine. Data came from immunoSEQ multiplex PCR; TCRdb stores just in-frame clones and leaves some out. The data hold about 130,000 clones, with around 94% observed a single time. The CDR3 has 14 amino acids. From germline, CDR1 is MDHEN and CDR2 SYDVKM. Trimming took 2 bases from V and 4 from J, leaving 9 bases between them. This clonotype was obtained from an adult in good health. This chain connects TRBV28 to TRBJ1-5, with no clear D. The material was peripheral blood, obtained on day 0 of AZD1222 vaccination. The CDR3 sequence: CASSLLALNQPQHF. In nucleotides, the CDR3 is TGTGCCAGCAGTTTACTGGCCTTAAATCAGCCCCAGCATTTT.